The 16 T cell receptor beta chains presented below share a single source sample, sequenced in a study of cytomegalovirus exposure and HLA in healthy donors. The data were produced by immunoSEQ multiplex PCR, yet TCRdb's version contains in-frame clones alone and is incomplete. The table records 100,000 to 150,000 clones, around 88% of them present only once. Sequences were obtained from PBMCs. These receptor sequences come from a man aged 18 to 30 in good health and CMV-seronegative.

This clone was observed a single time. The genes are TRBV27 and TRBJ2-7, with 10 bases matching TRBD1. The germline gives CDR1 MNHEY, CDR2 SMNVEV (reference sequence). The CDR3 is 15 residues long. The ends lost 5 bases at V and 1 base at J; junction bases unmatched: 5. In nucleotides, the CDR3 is TGTGCCAGCAGTCTCGGGACAGGGGTTTCCTACGAGCAGTACTTC. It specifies CASSLGTGVSYEQYF.

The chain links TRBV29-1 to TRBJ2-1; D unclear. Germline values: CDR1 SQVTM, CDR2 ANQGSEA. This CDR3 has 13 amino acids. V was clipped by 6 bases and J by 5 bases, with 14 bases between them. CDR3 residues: CSVRDTPNNEQFF. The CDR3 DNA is TGCAGCGTCCGAGACACCCCCAACAATGAGCAGTTCTTC.

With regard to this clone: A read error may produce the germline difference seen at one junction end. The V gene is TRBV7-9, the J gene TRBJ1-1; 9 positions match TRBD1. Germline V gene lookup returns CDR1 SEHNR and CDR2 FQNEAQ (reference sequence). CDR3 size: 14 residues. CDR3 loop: CASSPGTGQAEAFF. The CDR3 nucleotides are TGTGCCAGCAGCCCCGGGACAGGGCAGGCTGAGGCTTTCTTT.

The CDR3 region is CASSVPGTGHYEQYF. CDR3 DNA: TGTGCCAGCAGTGTCCCCGGGACAGGGCATTACGAGCAGTACTTC. V gene TRBV28 combines with J gene TRBJ2-7, with 9 bases that match TRBD1. J lost 4 bases, V lost 5 bases, and 9 bases had no gene match. Germline V lookup: CDR1 MDHEN, CDR2 SYDVKM. CDR3 length: 15 residues.

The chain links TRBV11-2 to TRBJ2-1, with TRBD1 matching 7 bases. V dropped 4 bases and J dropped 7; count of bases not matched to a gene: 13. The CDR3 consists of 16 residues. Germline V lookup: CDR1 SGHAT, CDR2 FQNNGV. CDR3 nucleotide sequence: TGTGCCAGCAGCTCCCGAACAGGGGATTCTATGAATGAGCAGTTCTTC. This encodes CASSSRTGDSMNEQFF.

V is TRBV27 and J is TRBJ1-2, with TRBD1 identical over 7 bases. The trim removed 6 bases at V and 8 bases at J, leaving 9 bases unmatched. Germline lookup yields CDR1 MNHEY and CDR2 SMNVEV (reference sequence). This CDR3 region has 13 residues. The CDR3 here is CASRETGAGGYTF. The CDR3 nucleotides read TGTGCCAGCAGGGAAACAGGGGCAGGAGGCTACACCTTC.

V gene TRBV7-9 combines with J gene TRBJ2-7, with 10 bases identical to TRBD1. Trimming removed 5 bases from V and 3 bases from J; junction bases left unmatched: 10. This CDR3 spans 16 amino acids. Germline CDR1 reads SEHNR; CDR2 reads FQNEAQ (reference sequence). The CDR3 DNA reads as TGTGCCAGCAGCCTGACGGACAGGGGGTATGTCTACGAGCAGTACTTC. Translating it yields CASSLTDRGYVYEQYF.

The CDR3 sequence: CASSLGTGLGNTEAFF. CDR3 in DNA: TGTGCCAGCAGCTTAGGGACAGGGTTAGGGAACACTGAAGCTTTCTTT. The J gene is TRBJ1-1, the V gene TRBV7-6; 8 bases match TRBD1. This CDR3 has 16 residues. The V and J ends lost 1 base and 1 base, in that order; junction bases with no gene match: 5. The germline gives CDR1 SGHVS, CDR2 FNYEAQ.

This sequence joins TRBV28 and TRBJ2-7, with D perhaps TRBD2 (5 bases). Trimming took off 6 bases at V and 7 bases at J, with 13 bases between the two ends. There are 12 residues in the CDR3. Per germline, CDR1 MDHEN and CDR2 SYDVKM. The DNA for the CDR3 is TGTGCCAGCAGGTTGGCGGGCGATGAGCAGTACTTC. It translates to CASRLAGDEQYF.

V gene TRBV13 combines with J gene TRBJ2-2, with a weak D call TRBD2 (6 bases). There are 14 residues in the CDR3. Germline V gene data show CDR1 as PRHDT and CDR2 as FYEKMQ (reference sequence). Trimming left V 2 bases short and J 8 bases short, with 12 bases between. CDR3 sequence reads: CASSLFRGRGELFF. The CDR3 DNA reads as TGTGCCAGCAGCTTATTTCGGGGGAGAGGGGAGCTGTTTTTT.

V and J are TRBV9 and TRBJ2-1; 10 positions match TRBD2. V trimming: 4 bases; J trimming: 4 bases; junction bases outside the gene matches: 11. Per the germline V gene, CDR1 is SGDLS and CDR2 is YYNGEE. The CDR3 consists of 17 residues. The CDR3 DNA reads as TGTGCCAGCAGCCTAGCCGGGGTAGCGGGAGGTTACAATGAGCAGTTCTTC. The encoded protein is CASSLAGVAGGYNEQFF.

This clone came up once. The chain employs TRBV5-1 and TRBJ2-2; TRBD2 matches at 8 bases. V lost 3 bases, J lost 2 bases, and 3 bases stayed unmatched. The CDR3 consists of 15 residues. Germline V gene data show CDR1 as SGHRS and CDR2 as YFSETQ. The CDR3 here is CASSSLAANTGELFF. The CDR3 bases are TGCGCCAGCAGCTCACTAGCGGCTAACACCGGGGAGCTGTTTTTT.

DNA for the CDR3: TGTGCCAGCAGAGAGGGCCTCACAGATACGCAGTATTTT. Amino acid sequence: CASREGLTDTQYF. The rearrangement joins TRBV7-2 to TRBJ2-3, with D perhaps matching TRBD2 (5 bases). V was trimmed by 6 bases and J by 2 bases, leaving 9 bases between them. Germline V gene sequence: CDR1 SGHTA, CDR2 FQGNSA. The CDR3 is made up of 13 amino acids.

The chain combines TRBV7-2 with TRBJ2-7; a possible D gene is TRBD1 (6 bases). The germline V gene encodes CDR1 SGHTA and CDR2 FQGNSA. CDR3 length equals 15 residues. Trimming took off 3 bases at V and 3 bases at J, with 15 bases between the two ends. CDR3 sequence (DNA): TGTGCCAGCAGCTTGTGGACAGTCCCGGGCTACGAGCAGTACTTC. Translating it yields CASSLWTVPGYEQYF.

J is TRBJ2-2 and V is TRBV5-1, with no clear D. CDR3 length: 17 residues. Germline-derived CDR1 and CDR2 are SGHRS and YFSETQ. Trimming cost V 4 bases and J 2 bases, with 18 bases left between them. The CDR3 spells CASSTTQRTVNTGELFF. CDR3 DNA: TGCGCCAGCAGCACCACTCAGCGTACGGTAAACACCGGGGAGCTGTTTTTT.

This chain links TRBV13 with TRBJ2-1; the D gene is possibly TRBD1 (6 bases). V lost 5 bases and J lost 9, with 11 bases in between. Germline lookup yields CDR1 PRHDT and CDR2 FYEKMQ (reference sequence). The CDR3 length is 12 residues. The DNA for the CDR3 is TGTGCCAGCAGCGGACAGAAGGGTGAGCAGTTCTTC. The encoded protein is CASSGQKGEQFF. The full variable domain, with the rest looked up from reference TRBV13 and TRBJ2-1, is AAGVIQSPRHLIKEKRETATLKCYPIPRHDTVYWYQQGPGQDPQFLISFYEKMQSDKGSIPDRFSAQQFSDYHSELNMSSLELGDSALYFCASSGQKGEQFFGPGTRLTVL.